One sample yielded the 30 T cell receptor beta chains listed below, sequenced in a study of blood T cell repertoires in COVID-19. TCRdb's copy holds only in-frame clones and misses some; the assay was immunoSEQ multiplex PCR. Of approximately 250,000 clones in the sample, around 88% were seen once. Source material: PBMCs or T cells enriched from blood (not recorded which). These receptors were collected from a woman aged 40 to 50 with acute COVID-19.

The chain combines TRBV6-5 with TRBJ2-7; TRBD2 might be the D (5 bases). Trimming took off 6 bases at V and 3 bases at J, with 12 bases between the two ends. The CDR3 covers 13 residues. Germline V gene data show CDR1 as MNHEY and CDR2 as SVGAGI. In DNA, the CDR3 is TGTGCCAGCAGGTGGACTTTCTACTACGAGCAGTACTTC. This gives the protein CASRWTFYYEQYF.

The chain combines TRBV12-3 or TRBV12-4 with TRBJ1-2; 8 bases map to TRBD1. The CDR3 has 12 amino acids. V was pared by 8 bases and J by 8 bases, with 7 bases of the junction left unmatched. The CDR3 here is CASAGQGGGYTF. CDR3 in DNA: TGTGCCAGCGCTGGACAGGGAGGCGGCTACACCTTC.

The chain recombines TRBV29-1 with TRBJ1-2, with D perhaps TRBD1 (6 bases). V dropped 0 bases and J dropped 8 bases, with 10 bases sitting between them. The CDR3 loop spans 12 amino acids. Germline CDR1 SQVTM, CDR2 ANQGSEA. CDR3 loop: CSVEDGGGGYTF. The CDR3 coding sequence is TGCAGCGTTGAAGATGGGGGCGGCGGCTACACCTTC.

CDR3 in amino acids: CASSLGTGAYNEQFF. The CDR3 region has the DNA TGTGCCAGCAGTTTGGGGACAGGAGCTTACAATGAGCAGTTCTTC. The rearrangement joins TRBV28 to TRBJ2-1; TRBD1 matches 8 bases. J lost 4 bases, V lost 3 bases, and 5 bases had no gene match. The CDR3 length is 15 residues. CDR1 is MDHEN, CDR2 SYDVKM, per germline.

This rearrangement joins TRBV7-9 to TRBJ2-7; D is possibly TRBD1 (5 bases). Germline lookup yields CDR1 SEHNR and CDR2 FQNEAQ (reference sequence). The CDR3 has 16 amino acids. Trimming removed 8 bases from V and 0 bases from J, with 20 bases in between. CDR3 DNA sequence: TGTGCCAGCTCCTTTGGGGCAGAGCTTAGCTCCTACGAGCAGTACTTC. Encoded protein: CASSFGAELSSYEQYF.

This chain connects TRBV5-4 to TRBJ1-2, with D tentatively TRBD1 (6 bases). The V gene lost 2 bases and the J gene lost 2 bases, with 10 bases spanning the gap. The germline V gene encodes CDR1 SGHNT and CDR2 YYREEE (reference sequence). The CDR3 covers 14 residues. CDR3 protein: CASSLSQGNYGYTF. In DNA, the CDR3 is TGTGCCAGCAGCTTATCACAGGGCAACTATGGCTACACCTTC.

V gene TRBV14 combines with J gene TRBJ2-1; 9 bases are a match to TRBD2. J was trimmed by 6 bases and V by 5 bases; bases with no gene match: 11. This CDR3 has 16 residues. Looked up from germline, CDR1 is SGHDN and CDR2 is FVKESK. Here the CDR3 reads CASSGIRTSGSNEQFF. CDR3 coding DNA: TGTGCCAGCAGCGGCATTCGCACTAGCGGGTCCAATGAGCAGTTCTTC.

The chain carries TRBV19 and TRBJ2-5, with TRBD2 matching over 12 bases. This CDR3 region has 14 residues. V lost 10 bases to trimming and J lost 5 bases; unmatched junction nucleotides: 8. CDR1 and CDR2 (germline): LNHDA, SQIVND (reference sequence). This CDR3 is CATSLAGGFETQYF. The CDR3 coding sequence is TGTGCCACTTCACTAGCGGGAGGATTTGAGACCCAGTACTTC.

The V call is TRBV10-3, the J call TRBJ2-7, with 10 bases lining up with TRBD1. The trim removed 8 bases at V and 4 bases at J, leaving 5 bases unmatched. Per the germline V gene, CDR1 is ENHRY and CDR2 is SYGVKD. The CDR3 is 13 residues long. CDR3 nucleotide sequence: TGTGCCATCCTACCGGGACAGGGGTACGAGCAGTACTTC. Translating gives CAILPGQGYEQYF.

The chain's CDR3 is CASSPGQLSGEQYF. The CDR3 DNA is TGTGCCAGCAGTCCCGGACAGTTGTCCGGCGAGCAGTACTTC. The chain uses TRBV28 and TRBJ2-7, with a tentative D call TRBD1 (6 bases). V gave up 5 bases and J gave up 6 bases, with 17 bases separating them. From germline, CDR1 is MDHEN and CDR2 SYDVKM. CDR3 size: 14 residues.

The chain carries TRBV27 and TRBJ2-5, with 11 nucleotides matching TRBD2. Losses at the gene ends were 6 bases for V and 2 bases for J; bases not matched to a gene: 5. CDR3 length: 15 residues. CDR1 and CDR2 (germline): MNHEY, SMNVEV (reference sequence). CDR3 DNA sequence: TGTGCCAGCAGGAGACTAGCGGGAAGGCAAGAGACCCAGTACTTC. The encoded protein is CASRRLAGRQETQYF.

The V call is TRBV6-1, the J call TRBJ1-6; D remains ambiguous. V was clipped by 0 bases and J by 12 bases, with 12 bases between them. Germline V CDR1 and CDR2: MNHNS, SASEGT. The CDR3 runs 14 residues. As DNA, the CDR3 is TGTGCCAGCAGTGAAGCCGTTCTTCTATTACCCCTCCACTTT. Encoded protein: CASSEAVLLLPLHF.

This chain links TRBV5-1 with TRBJ1-4, with 8 bases lining up with TRBD1. The CDR3 runs 15 residues. With 4 bases clipped from V and 5 bases from J, the junction kept 7 bases outside the gene matches. CDR1 is SGHRS and CDR2 is YFSETQ in the germline V gene. The CDR3 here is CASSPLDRVNEKLFF. CDR3 DNA sequence: TGCGCCAGCAGCCCGTTGGACAGGGTCAATGAAAAACTGTTTTTT.

The chain combines TRBV25-1 with TRBJ1-6; the match to TRBD1 covers 7 bases. Trimming removed 4 bases from V and 0 bases from J; junction bases left unmatched: 6. The CDR3 extends over 17 amino acids. Germline V gene lookup returns CDR1 MGHDK and CDR2 SYGVNS. The CDR3 DNA sequence: TGTGCCAGCAGTGTCGGGACAGCAGGCTCCTATAATTCACCCCTCCACTTT. The encoded protein is CASSVGTAGSYNSPLHF. The full variable domain, in which reference TRBV25-1 and TRBJ1-6 provide the parts outside the CDR3, is EADIYQTPRYLVIGTGKKITLECSQTMGHDKMYWYQQDPGMELHLIHYSYGVNSTEKGDLSSESTVSRIRTEHFPLTLESARPSHTSQYLCASSVGTAGSYNSPLHFGNGTRLTVT.

This rearrangement joins TRBV5-4 to TRBJ1-2, with D possibly matching TRBD1 (6 bases). The germline gives CDR1 SGHNT, CDR2 YYREEE (reference sequence). The CDR3 consists of 13 residues. V was pared by 3 bases and J by 4 bases, with 10 bases between. The CDR3 loop reads CASSSGDSYGYTF. In DNA, the CDR3 is TGTGCCAGCAGCTCAGGGGATAGCTATGGCTACACCTTC.

V usage is TRBV13 and J usage is TRBJ1-5; possible D gene TRBD1, 6 bases. Trimming took 5 bases from V and 5 from J, leaving 10 bases between them. The CDR3 loop spans 13 amino acids. The V gene's germline CDR1 is PRHDT and CDR2 FYEKMQ (reference sequence). The CDR3 loop is CASSARGHQPQHF. The CDR3 coding sequence is TGTGCCAGCAGCGCCAGGGGACATCAGCCCCAGCATTTT.

The V call is TRBV3-1 (or the pseudogene TRBV3-2), the J call TRBJ2-1; 10 bases agree with TRBD2. Germline-derived CDR1 and CDR2 are LGHDT and YNNKEL (reference sequence). The ends lost 0 bases at V and 4 bases at J; junction bases unmatched: 6. The CDR3 is 17 amino acids. The CDR3 coding sequence is TGTGCCAGCAGCCAAGATTACGAACTAGCGGGGTACAATGAGCAGTTCTTC. It yields the protein CASSQDYELAGYNEQFF.

V is TRBV14 and J is TRBJ2-2; 9 bases align to TRBD1. The CDR3 spans 16 residues. V gave up 4 bases and J gave up 4 bases; unmatched junction bases: 7. Germline values: CDR1 SGHDN, CDR2 FVKESK. CDR3 sequence reads: CASSRGQGTGTGELFF. CDR3 bases: TGTGCCAGCAGCCGAGGACAGGGGACTGGCACCGGGGAGCTGTTTTTT.

This chain joins TRBV11-3 and TRBJ1-2; 10 nucleotides line up with TRBD1. The CDR3 covers 13 residues. CDR1 is SGHNT, CDR2 YENEEA, per germline. V lost 5 bases and J lost 7; bases outside the gene matches: 4. CDR3 residues: CASSNRDRGGYTF. CDR3 DNA: TGTGCCAGCAGCAACCGGGACAGGGGTGGCTACACCTTC. The full variable domain, rest sourced from reference TRBV11-3 and TRBJ1-2, is EAGVVQSPRYKIIEKKQPVAFWCNPISGHNTLYWYLQNLGQGPELLIRYENEEAVDDSQLPKDRFSAERLKGVDSTLKIQPAELGDSAVYLCASSNRDRGGYTFGSGTRLTVV.

The chain uses TRBV7-9 and TRBJ2-1, with TRBD2 matching 9 bases. The CDR3 length is 14 residues. Germline values: CDR1 SEHNR, CDR2 FQNEAQ (reference sequence). The J segment lost 8 bases and the V segment lost 0 bases, leaving 2 bases of the junction unmatched. The CDR3 reads CASSLAGTSHEQFF. The CDR3 nucleotides read TGTGCCAGCAGCTTAGCGGGGACTAGCCATGAGCAGTTCTTC.

This chain joins TRBV29-1 and TRBJ1-2, with 8 bases matching TRBD1. The CDR3 has 12 residues. Germline CDR1 and CDR2: SQVTM and ANQGSEA. With V trimmed by 5 bases and J by 2 bases, 1 base remained unmatched. The CDR3 DNA follows: TGCAGCGTTACAGGGGGGAACTATGGCTACACCTTC. Protein sequence: CSVTGGNYGYTF.

This sequence joins TRBV28 and TRBJ2-7, with 8 bases aligning to TRBD1. Germline V gene lookup returns CDR1 MDHEN and CDR2 SYDVKM. V trimming: 6 bases; J trimming: 0 bases; junction bases outside the gene matches: 4. This CDR3 has 14 residues. The CDR3 nucleotides read TGTGCCAGCAGAACAGGGGGGTCCTCCTACGAGCAGTACTTC. Amino acids: CASRTGGSSYEQYF.

The V call is TRBV19, the J call TRBJ1-1; D gene ambiguous. CDR3 length equals 15 residues. Trimming took 0 bases from V and 3 from J, leaving 11 bases between them. Germline V gene data show CDR1 as LNHDA and CDR2 as SQIVND (reference sequence). The chain's CDR3 is CASSIEGSSDTEAFF. In nucleotides, the CDR3 is TGTGCCAGTAGTATAGAGGGCAGTTCTGACACTGAAGCTTTCTTT.

The genes are TRBV7-2 and TRBJ1-3; TRBD1 matches 11 bases. V lost 1 base, J lost 8 bases, and 7 bases stayed unmatched. The CDR3 totals 16 residues. Germline V gene data show CDR1 as SGHTA and CDR2 as FQGNSA. CDR3 coding DNA: TGTGCCAGCAGCTTAGGTCCCCGGGACAGGGGGGACACCATATATTTT. Translation gives CASSLGPRDRGDTIYF. Full variable domain (rest looked up from reference TRBV7-2 and TRBJ1-3): GAGVSQSPSNKVTEKGKDVELRCDPISGHTALYWYRQSLGQGLEFLIYFQGNSAPDKSGLPSDRFSAERTGGSVSTLTIQRTQQEDSAVYLCASSLGPRDRGDTIYFGEGSWLTVV.

The chain recombines TRBV28 with TRBJ1-1; 9 nucleotides match TRBD1. The length of the CDR3 is 16 residues. CDR1 and CDR2 (germline): MDHEN, SYDVKM. J gave up 7 bases and V 8 bases, and 17 bases lay outside the gene matches. In nucleotides, the CDR3 is TGTGCCAGCCTCCTTTCAAGACAGGGGGTTTTTTTTGAAGCTTTCTTT. It encodes CASLLSRQGVFFEAFF.

The CDR3 protein is CASSLRLAGNYEQYV. CDR3 coding DNA: TGTGCCAGCAGTTTGCGACTAGCGGGAAACTACGAGCAGTACGTC. J is TRBJ2-7 and V is TRBV28; the match to TRBD2 covers 11 bases. The CDR3 runs 15 residues. CDR1 and CDR2 from the germline V gene are MDHEN and SYDVKM. J lost 3 bases, V lost 3 bases, and 4 bases had no gene match.

The J gene is TRBJ2-1, the V gene TRBV28; 12 nucleotides agree with TRBD2. The CDR3 has 17 residues. Trimming removed 5 bases from V and 4 bases from J; junction bases left unmatched: 9. CDR1 MDHEN and CDR2 SYDVKM come from the germline V gene. The DNA of the CDR3 is TGTGCCAGCAGTACCGGGACTAGCGGGCCAGTATACAATGAGCAGTTCTTC. Translated, it gives CASSTGTSGPVYNEQFF. The full variable domain, with the rest looked up from reference TRBV28 and TRBJ2-1, is DVKVTQSSRYLVKRTGEKVFLECVQDMDHENMFWYRQDPGLGLRLIYFSYDVKMKEKGDIPEGYSVSREKKERFSLILESASTNQTSMYLCASSTGTSGPVYNEQFFGPGTRLTVL.

The chain's CDR3 is CASSLLATYEQYV. The CDR3 coding sequence is TGTGCCAGCAGCTTACTAGCAACCTACGAGCAGTACGTC. The chain employs TRBV7-8 and TRBJ2-7; D is possibly TRBD2 (5 bases). The CDR3 spans 13 residues. V was shortened by 2 bases and J by 2 bases, with 7 bases between the two germline ends. Germline V lookup: CDR1 SGHVS, CDR2 FQNEAQ.

V and J are TRBV7-2 and TRBJ2-2, with 9 bases that match TRBD2. With V trimmed by 3 bases and J by 6 bases, 8 bases remained unmatched. CDR3 length equals 16 residues. In germline, CDR1 is SGHTA, CDR2 FQGNSA. CDR3 residues: CASSFFSAGGAGELFF. The CDR3 nucleotides are TGTGCCAGCAGCTTTTTCTCTGCGGGAGGGGCCGGGGAGCTGTTTTTT.

This clone was counted at least ten times. This rearrangement joins TRBV10-1 to TRBJ2-1, with 9 bases matching TRBD1. CDR3 size: 16 residues. The V segment lost 0 bases and the J segment 7 bases; nucleotides outside the gene matches: 7. Germline V CDR1 and CDR2: WNHNN, SYGVQD (reference sequence). The CDR3 DNA reads TGCGCCAGCAGTGAGTCGACAGGGGGAGGGAAAAATGAGCAGTTCTTC. Translating it yields CASSESTGGGKNEQFF.